These T cell receptor beta chains were read from a single sample in a study of blood T cell repertoires in COVID-19. Profiling relied on immunoSEQ multiplex PCR, and the TCRdb table lists in-frame clones only, not all of them. The sample has approximately 260,000 clones; 80% to 90% are singletons. The specimen was peripheral blood. The receptors stem from a woman aged 70-85 years with acute or convalescent COVID-19. Each CDR3 is given with its conserved first and last residue. The D gene is left open where the match is weak. Size is stated for part of the rows, as once, few or many counts, or as a class when the clone is expanded.

TRBD2	few	TRBV3-1/TRBV3-2	TRBJ2-5	TGTGCCAGCAGCCGTGGGGCTAGCGGTGGCGAGACCCAGTACTTC	CASSRGASGGETQYF
NA	once	TRBV3-1/TRBV3-2	TRBJ2-5	TGTGCCAGCAGCCCAGCGCCGAAGTGGGGCACTCGGGAGACCCAGTACTTC	CASSPAPKWGTRETQYF
TRBD2	NA	TRBV7-9	TRBJ2-2	TGTGCCAGCAGCTTAAGTCCAGGACTAGCGGGGAACACCGGGGAGCTGTTTTTT	CASSLSPGLAGNTGELFF
NA	NA	TRBV5-1	TRBJ2-3	TGCGCCAGCAGCTTGGGACAGGTCACAGATACGCAGTATTTT	CASSLGQVTDTQYF
NA	NA	TRBV19	TRBJ1-5	TGTGCCAGTTCAGACAGCTACAATCAGCCCCAGCATTTT	CASSDSYNQPQHF
NA	NA	TRBV6-5	TRBJ2-5	TGTGCCAGCAGTTATCTCGAGACCCAGTACTTC	CASSYLETQYF
NA	NA	TRBV7-2	TRBJ2-7	TGTGCCAGCAGCTTAGGGCCACAGGACCGCTACGAGCAGTACTTC	CASSLGPQDRYEQYF
NA	once	TRBV9	TRBJ1-1	TGTGCCAGCAGCGAAGGTTTGGGGAGCACTGAAGCTTTCTTT	CASSEGLGSTEAFF
TRBD1	NA	TRBV28	TRBJ2-1	TGTGCCAGCAGTCCCCAGACAGGGGATTACAATGAGCAGTTCTTC	CASSPQTGDYNEQFF
TRBD2	NA	TRBV28	TRBJ2-1	TGTGCCAGCAGTTACCCCGGGGGGGGCTGGGAGCAGTTCTTC	CASSYPGGGWEQFF
TRBD1	NA	TRBV2	TRBJ1-1	TGTGCCAGCAGTGGCGAACAGGGGTTTAACACTGAAGCTTTCTTT	CASSGEQGFNTEAFF
NA	NA	TRBV10-1	TRBJ1-2	TGCGCCAGCAGTGACTCCGGGGGAGGGAATGGCTACACCTTC	CASSDSGGGNGYTF
TRBD1	NA	TRBV5-1	TRBJ1-1	TGCGCCAGCAGCCCACAAGTGACAGGGTTTAGCGCTGAAGCTTTCTTT	CASSPQVTGFSAEAFF
NA	NA	TRBV5-1	TRBJ2-5	TGCGCCAGCAGCCCGGAGGGGGCAGGGTCAGCGACCCAGTACTTC	CASSPEGAGSATQYF
TRBD1	few	TRBV2	TRBJ1-5	TGTGCCAGCAGTGTAGACAGGGAAGTTTTGGGTCAGCCCCAGCATTTT	CASSVDREVLGQPQHF
TRBD1	NA	TRBV5-1	TRBJ1-4	TGCGCCAGCAGCTTCAGGGGGCAAAATAATGAAAAACTGTTTTTT	CASSFRGQNNEKLFF
NA	NA	TRBV7-2	TRBJ2-2	TGTGCCAGCAGCTTATTCGTAGGCTTCCGGCGGGCCGGGGAGCTGTTTTTT	CASSLFVGFRRAGELFF
NA	once	TRBV5-8	TRBJ2-1	TGTGCCAGCAGCTTGTCCAGATACAATGAGCAGTTCTTC	CASSLSRYNEQFF
TRBD1	NA	TRBV5-4	TRBJ2-7	TGTGCCAGCAGCTTGAGGGACAGGGGCGTTCGCGAGCAGTACTTC	CASSLRDRGVREQYF
TRBD1	NA	TRBV20-1	TRBJ2-7	TGCAGTGCTAGTTACGGGACAGGGGCCTACGAGCAGTACTTC	CSASYGTGAYEQYF
TRBD1	NA	TRBV5-1	TRBJ2-5	TGCGCCAGCAGCTTGGTCCGGTCGGGGGACAGGGAGACCCAGTACTTC	CASSLVRSGDRETQYF
NA	NA	TRBV2	TRBJ2-5	TGTGCCAGCAATGGCGGGGGCGGGGAGACCCAGTACTTC	CASNGGGGETQYF
NA	few	TRBV12-5	TRBJ2-5	TGTGCTAGTGGTTACGGGTTAGGGGGAAGGAGCCAAGAGACCCAGTACTTC	CASGYGLGGRSQETQYF
NA	NA	TRBV19	TRBJ1-4	TGTGCCAGTATGGGGAGGGGGAATGAAAAACTGTTTTTT	CASMGRGNEKLFF
NA	NA	TRBV19	TRBJ1-1	TGTGCCAGTAGTATAGGCTCGAGAGCTTTCTTT	CASSIGSRAFF
TRBD1	NA	TRBV30	TRBJ1-2	TGTGCCTGGAGTCCCGACAGGGGAAGTGGCTACACCTTC	CAWSPDRGSGYTF
NA	NA	TRBV3-1/TRBV3-2	TRBJ2-2	TGTGCCAGCAGCCAAAATCCCCTGAACACCGGGGAGCTGTTTTTT	CASSQNPLNTGELFF
TRBD1	once	TRBV5-1	TRBJ1-1	TGCGCCAGCAGCCCCGGGACAGGAAACATGAACACTGAAGCTTTCTTT	CASSPGTGNMNTEAFF
NA	few	TRBV5-1	TRBJ2-7	TGCGCCAGCAGGAGCGGAATCGGGTACGAGCAGTACTTC	CASRSGIGYEQYF
NA	once	TRBV12-5	TRBJ1-1	TGTGCTAGTGGTACCCCGGGACTTTGGGGCCCTGAAGCTTTCTTT	CASGTPGLWGPEAFF
NA	NA	TRBV24-1	TRBJ2-5	TGTGCCACCAGTCGCGCAGGGAGGGAGACCCAGTACTTC	CATSRAGRETQYF
NA	NA	TRBV27	TRBJ1-1	TGTGCCAGCAGTGCCCTGGAGAGTACTGAAGCTTTCTTT	CASSALESTEAFF
TRBD1	NA	TRBV7-7	TRBJ2-1	TGTGCCAGCAGTTCCGGGACAGGTTTCACTGAGCAGTTCTTC	CASSSGTGFTEQFF
NA	NA	TRBV6-5	TRBJ1-2	TGTGCCAGCAGTTGGACAGAAGACTATGGCTACACCTTC	CASSWTEDYGYTF
NA	NA	TRBV2	TRBJ1-4	TGTGCCAGCAGTGAAGTAGGGAGAACTAATGAAAAACTGTTTTTT	CASSEVGRTNEKLFF
NA	few	TRBV5-1	TRBJ2-3	TGCGCCAGCAGCTTGCGGGATACGCAGTATTTT	CASSLRDTQYF
NA	NA	TRBV7-9	TRBJ2-1	TGTGCCAGCAGCCTAGACAGGCTAACTATTCACAATGAGCAGTTCTTC	CASSLDRLTIHNEQFF